This T cell receptor beta chain was documented in a study of naive and memory T cell subsets. Study-wide results and caveats: Possibly reflecting memory cells re-expressing CD45RA, a few larger clonotypes occurred in naive repertoires, especially CD8. Between naive and memory subsets, TCR abundance power law exponents differed. Over 90% of naive TCR sequences appeared only once, unlike memory subsets.

The J segment lost 5 bases and the V segment lost 5 bases, leaving 17 bases of the junction unmatched. CDR3 length: 18 amino acids. The V gene's germline CDR1 is MDHEN and CDR2 SYDVKM. This clonotype has only a few counts. Its specificity is not known. The beta constant-region primer was an equimolar mix of two oligonucleotides covering TRBC1 and TRBC2. The ligated cDNA underwent four PCR rounds using SP2 and nested alpha and beta constant-region primers. From the UMI-ligation and nested PCR reads, TCRdb called clonotypes with MiXCR, one entry per CDR3 protein. The sample contains about 160,000 distinct CDR3 sequences, approximately 24% of which appear only once.

The sample consisted of naive CD4+ T cells from blood. The receptor was derived from a human donor in good health. This rearrangement joins TRBV28 to TRBJ2-1; 8 positions match TRBD2. CDR3 coding DNA: TGTGCCAGCAGTGAGACGACCTTCGGACTAGCTGCTAACAATGAGCAGTTCTTC. Translating gives CASSETTFGLAANNEQFF.